This T cell receptor beta chain appears in the sequencing data of a study of beta chain features in type 1 diabetes (dated by TCRdb to 2017 to 2018). In terms of the full investigation: Patients and healthy donors did not differ in mean age, gender distribution, total cell number or subset yield. A total of under 140,000,000 sorted cells were examined across all samples, and the number of cells per subset was strongly correlated with RNA yield. The study compared the TCRB repertoires of sorted circulating CD4+ T cell subsets in recently diagnosed type 1 diabetes patients with those in matched healthy donors. Regulatory and stem cell-like memory subsets were obtained from only 8 patients and about eight healthy donors, while naive and central memory subsets were obtained from all 30 or so donors.

The High Capacity cDNA Reverse Transcription Kit was used to reverse transcribe all of the isolated RNA, meaning that expressed TCRB transcripts were what got sequenced. Deep immunoSEQ sequencing was applied to naive, central memory and regulatory T cell samples, giving an average of approximately 4 million total reads per sample. Sorted cells were lysed in RLT buffer and RNA was extracted with DNase-treated RNeasy Micro or Mini kits, depending on cell number. To prevent cross-contamination, each cell subset was processed individually, whereas patient and healthy donor samples were processed jointly. The immunoSEQ multiplex PCR was used to amplify TCRB sequences from cDNA, yielding 87-bp fragments that span the CDR3 region. Sequencing of the amplicons was done on the Illumina HiSeq platform. For the original study's pipeline: Synthetic template baselines were used to correct PCR bias computationally, reads within Hamming distance 2 were collapsed together, and singletons that could not be merged were discarded. Reads were aligned against IMGT to assign V, D and J genes, CDR3 length and insertions or deletions at six rearrangement sites. Clonotype counts were normalized to sorted cell number within each subset before computing true diversity and Gini coefficients with the tcR R package. The overlap coefficient, calculated on TCRB nucleotide sequences, was used to quantify repertoire sharing. TCRdb provides this immuneACCESS table in a form limited to in-frame rearrangements. Some clones are lacking; in checked studies, under half of them reflect an unresolved V gene, and why the rest are absent is not known. V, J and clone size derive from that table, while D and trimming were established from the DNA sequence. The sample has 30,000 to 40,000 clones on record, roughly 64% of them singletons. Approximately 2% of the sample goes to the ten largest clones.

V and J lose 7 bases and 4 bases, and a span of 16 bases separates them. Spanning cysteine to phenylalanine, the CDR3 consists of 14 amino acids. Just the 42-base CDR3 DNA is kept, in frame starting at base 1. Looking up the germline V gene yields CDR1 LGHNA and CDR2 YNFKEQ. As for this clone: Its antigen is not yet known. No much larger clonotype is one base removed from it; base qualities were not supplied.

Summary of the overall study and its limitations: Type 1 diabetes patients showed a moderate but significant shortening of TCRB CDR3 length in all four CD4+ subsets. Naive, central memory and regulatory TCRB repertoires appeared more similar among patients than among healthy donors. PCR may preferentially amplify shorter templates, but because patient and control samples were amplified and corrected together, any resulting skew would affect both groups equally. HLA sub-analyses involved small numbers of individuals, so any influence of HLA type on TCRB rearrangement remained unresolved. Sequencing cDNA rather than genomic DNA could over-represent highly expressing activated cells, although activation and CD3 levels did not differ between groups. Patients with type 1 diabetes made fewer insertions and deleted more nucleotides at VDJ recombination sites, implying thymic rearrangement abnormalities.

Each donor gave one peripheral blood draw, averaging approximately 0.12 L, which was collected into heparinised tubes. A BD FACSAria II was used to sort naive, central memory, regulatory and stem cell-like memory CD4+ T cells with a panel that included CD45RO, CCR7, CD25, CD127, CD95 and CD27. All sorted populations exceeded 95% purity. PBMCs were isolated right away by Lymphoprep density gradient centrifugation and were stained directly, without culture. So that batch effects would be minimized, each experiment stained and sorted samples in pairs, pairing one healthy donor with one patient. Rearrangement joined TRBV4-2 to TRBJ1-2; tentative D gene TRBD1, with 6 bases matching. The TCR was taken from a young woman in good health. Sequencing input: Tregs from blood. The cell subset or site label here, explained by the study, means: regulatory CD4+ T cells. The CDR3 corresponds to CASTTGSGAYGYTF. The nucleotide sequence reads as follows: TGTGCCAGCACCACAGGGAGTGGAGCCTATGGCTACACCTTC.